This T cell receptor beta chain was identified during a study of naive and memory T cell subsets. Study-wide findings and caveats: RNA-based TCR counts may shift with T cell activation and differentiation. There was no ground truth to check naive and memory subset results. A few larger clonotypes appeared in naive repertoires, especially CD8, possibly memory cells re-expressing CD45RA. In CD4 and CD8 cells, diversity dropped from naive through EMRA.

Alpha and beta libraries were amplified separately from the second PCR onward. CDR1 is MNHNS, CDR2 SASEGT, per germline. The CDR3 has 14 residues. The ends were cut back, 0 bases at V and 8 bases at J, with 13 bases in the middle. Two oligonucleotides, mixed equimolar, formed the beta constant-region primer covering TRBC1 and TRBC2. Nested alpha and beta constant-region primers with the SP2 primer drove four PCR rounds on ligated cDNA. TCRdb recomputed calls from the UMI-ligation and nested PCR reads with MiXCR, one row per CDR3 protein. The data show roughly 83,000 distinct CDR3 sequences, roughly 10% seen once. This clonotype appeared a few times. Its matching antigen is unknown.

The source material was naive CD4+ T cells from blood. The chain carries TRBV6-1 and TRBJ1-2; tentative D call: TRBD1 (6 bases). The sequence came from a human donor in good health. This chain's CDR3 is CASSEAGQSGGYTF. The CDR3 nucleotides read TGTGCCAGCAGTGAAGCTGGACAGAGCGGAGGCTACACCTTC.